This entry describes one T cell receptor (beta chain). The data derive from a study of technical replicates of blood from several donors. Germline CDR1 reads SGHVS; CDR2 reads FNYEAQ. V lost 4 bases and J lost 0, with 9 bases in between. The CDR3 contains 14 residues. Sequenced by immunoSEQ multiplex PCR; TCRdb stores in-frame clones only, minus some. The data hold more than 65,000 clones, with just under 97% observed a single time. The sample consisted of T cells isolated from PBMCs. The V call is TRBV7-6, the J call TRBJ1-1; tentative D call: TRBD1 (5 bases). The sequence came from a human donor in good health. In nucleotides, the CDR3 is TGTGCCAGCAGCTCCAGGGCCCTGAACACTGAAGCTTTCTTT. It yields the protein CASSSRALNTEAFF. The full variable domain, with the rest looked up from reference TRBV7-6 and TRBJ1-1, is GAGVSQSPRYKVTKRGQDVALRCDPISGHVSLYWYRQALGQGPEFLTYFNYEAQQDKSGLPNDRFSAERPEGSISTLTIQRTEQRDSAMYRCASSSRALNTEAFFGQGTRLTVV.